This T cell receptor beta chain is drawn from a study of molecular identifiers for immune sequencing clone quantification. Study-wide results and caveats: Spiked TCR RNA from one Jurkat cell reportedly showed up when mixed among one million naive cells. Over 99% of effector molecules, but under 1% in naive cells, were held by clones with more than 20 RNA copies.

Naive CD8 T cells were picked out by sorting for CD8+CD4-CCR7+CD45RA+. This clonotype has a handful of counts. Its specificity is unknown. Germline V gene sequence: CDR1 GTSNPN, CDR2 SVGIG (reference sequence). CDR3 length equals 14 residues. V was pared by 4 bases and J by 5 bases, with 15 bases between. As previously described, bulk TCR libraries were made using listed TCR primers. TCRdb reprocessed the PCR reads with MiXCR, giving one entry per CDR3 protein. Seen here are 490,000 or so distinct CDR3 sequences, 20% to 25% observed once, and the top ten hold 0.65% to 0.95%. The rearrangement joins TRBV30 to TRBJ1-5; D unclear. Sequencing used naive CD8+ T cells from blood, with Jurkat cell RNA spiked in. The sample's subset: FACS-sorted CD8+CD4-CCR7+CD45RA+ naive T cells. The receptor's source is a human donor in good health. Some libraries in this study had Jurkat cell RNA spiked in. CDR3 in DNA: TGTGCCTGGATCGTCGGGAGGTTTGATCAGCCCCAGCATTTT. This translates into CAWIVGRFDQPQHF. The variable domain in full, with the rest retrieved from reference TRBV30 and TRBJ1-5, is SQTIHQWPATLVQPVGSPLSLECTVEGTSNPNLYWYRQAAGRGLQLLFYSVGIGQISSEVPQNLSASRPQDRQFILSSKKLLLSDSGFYLCAWIVGRFDQPQHFGDGTRLSIL.